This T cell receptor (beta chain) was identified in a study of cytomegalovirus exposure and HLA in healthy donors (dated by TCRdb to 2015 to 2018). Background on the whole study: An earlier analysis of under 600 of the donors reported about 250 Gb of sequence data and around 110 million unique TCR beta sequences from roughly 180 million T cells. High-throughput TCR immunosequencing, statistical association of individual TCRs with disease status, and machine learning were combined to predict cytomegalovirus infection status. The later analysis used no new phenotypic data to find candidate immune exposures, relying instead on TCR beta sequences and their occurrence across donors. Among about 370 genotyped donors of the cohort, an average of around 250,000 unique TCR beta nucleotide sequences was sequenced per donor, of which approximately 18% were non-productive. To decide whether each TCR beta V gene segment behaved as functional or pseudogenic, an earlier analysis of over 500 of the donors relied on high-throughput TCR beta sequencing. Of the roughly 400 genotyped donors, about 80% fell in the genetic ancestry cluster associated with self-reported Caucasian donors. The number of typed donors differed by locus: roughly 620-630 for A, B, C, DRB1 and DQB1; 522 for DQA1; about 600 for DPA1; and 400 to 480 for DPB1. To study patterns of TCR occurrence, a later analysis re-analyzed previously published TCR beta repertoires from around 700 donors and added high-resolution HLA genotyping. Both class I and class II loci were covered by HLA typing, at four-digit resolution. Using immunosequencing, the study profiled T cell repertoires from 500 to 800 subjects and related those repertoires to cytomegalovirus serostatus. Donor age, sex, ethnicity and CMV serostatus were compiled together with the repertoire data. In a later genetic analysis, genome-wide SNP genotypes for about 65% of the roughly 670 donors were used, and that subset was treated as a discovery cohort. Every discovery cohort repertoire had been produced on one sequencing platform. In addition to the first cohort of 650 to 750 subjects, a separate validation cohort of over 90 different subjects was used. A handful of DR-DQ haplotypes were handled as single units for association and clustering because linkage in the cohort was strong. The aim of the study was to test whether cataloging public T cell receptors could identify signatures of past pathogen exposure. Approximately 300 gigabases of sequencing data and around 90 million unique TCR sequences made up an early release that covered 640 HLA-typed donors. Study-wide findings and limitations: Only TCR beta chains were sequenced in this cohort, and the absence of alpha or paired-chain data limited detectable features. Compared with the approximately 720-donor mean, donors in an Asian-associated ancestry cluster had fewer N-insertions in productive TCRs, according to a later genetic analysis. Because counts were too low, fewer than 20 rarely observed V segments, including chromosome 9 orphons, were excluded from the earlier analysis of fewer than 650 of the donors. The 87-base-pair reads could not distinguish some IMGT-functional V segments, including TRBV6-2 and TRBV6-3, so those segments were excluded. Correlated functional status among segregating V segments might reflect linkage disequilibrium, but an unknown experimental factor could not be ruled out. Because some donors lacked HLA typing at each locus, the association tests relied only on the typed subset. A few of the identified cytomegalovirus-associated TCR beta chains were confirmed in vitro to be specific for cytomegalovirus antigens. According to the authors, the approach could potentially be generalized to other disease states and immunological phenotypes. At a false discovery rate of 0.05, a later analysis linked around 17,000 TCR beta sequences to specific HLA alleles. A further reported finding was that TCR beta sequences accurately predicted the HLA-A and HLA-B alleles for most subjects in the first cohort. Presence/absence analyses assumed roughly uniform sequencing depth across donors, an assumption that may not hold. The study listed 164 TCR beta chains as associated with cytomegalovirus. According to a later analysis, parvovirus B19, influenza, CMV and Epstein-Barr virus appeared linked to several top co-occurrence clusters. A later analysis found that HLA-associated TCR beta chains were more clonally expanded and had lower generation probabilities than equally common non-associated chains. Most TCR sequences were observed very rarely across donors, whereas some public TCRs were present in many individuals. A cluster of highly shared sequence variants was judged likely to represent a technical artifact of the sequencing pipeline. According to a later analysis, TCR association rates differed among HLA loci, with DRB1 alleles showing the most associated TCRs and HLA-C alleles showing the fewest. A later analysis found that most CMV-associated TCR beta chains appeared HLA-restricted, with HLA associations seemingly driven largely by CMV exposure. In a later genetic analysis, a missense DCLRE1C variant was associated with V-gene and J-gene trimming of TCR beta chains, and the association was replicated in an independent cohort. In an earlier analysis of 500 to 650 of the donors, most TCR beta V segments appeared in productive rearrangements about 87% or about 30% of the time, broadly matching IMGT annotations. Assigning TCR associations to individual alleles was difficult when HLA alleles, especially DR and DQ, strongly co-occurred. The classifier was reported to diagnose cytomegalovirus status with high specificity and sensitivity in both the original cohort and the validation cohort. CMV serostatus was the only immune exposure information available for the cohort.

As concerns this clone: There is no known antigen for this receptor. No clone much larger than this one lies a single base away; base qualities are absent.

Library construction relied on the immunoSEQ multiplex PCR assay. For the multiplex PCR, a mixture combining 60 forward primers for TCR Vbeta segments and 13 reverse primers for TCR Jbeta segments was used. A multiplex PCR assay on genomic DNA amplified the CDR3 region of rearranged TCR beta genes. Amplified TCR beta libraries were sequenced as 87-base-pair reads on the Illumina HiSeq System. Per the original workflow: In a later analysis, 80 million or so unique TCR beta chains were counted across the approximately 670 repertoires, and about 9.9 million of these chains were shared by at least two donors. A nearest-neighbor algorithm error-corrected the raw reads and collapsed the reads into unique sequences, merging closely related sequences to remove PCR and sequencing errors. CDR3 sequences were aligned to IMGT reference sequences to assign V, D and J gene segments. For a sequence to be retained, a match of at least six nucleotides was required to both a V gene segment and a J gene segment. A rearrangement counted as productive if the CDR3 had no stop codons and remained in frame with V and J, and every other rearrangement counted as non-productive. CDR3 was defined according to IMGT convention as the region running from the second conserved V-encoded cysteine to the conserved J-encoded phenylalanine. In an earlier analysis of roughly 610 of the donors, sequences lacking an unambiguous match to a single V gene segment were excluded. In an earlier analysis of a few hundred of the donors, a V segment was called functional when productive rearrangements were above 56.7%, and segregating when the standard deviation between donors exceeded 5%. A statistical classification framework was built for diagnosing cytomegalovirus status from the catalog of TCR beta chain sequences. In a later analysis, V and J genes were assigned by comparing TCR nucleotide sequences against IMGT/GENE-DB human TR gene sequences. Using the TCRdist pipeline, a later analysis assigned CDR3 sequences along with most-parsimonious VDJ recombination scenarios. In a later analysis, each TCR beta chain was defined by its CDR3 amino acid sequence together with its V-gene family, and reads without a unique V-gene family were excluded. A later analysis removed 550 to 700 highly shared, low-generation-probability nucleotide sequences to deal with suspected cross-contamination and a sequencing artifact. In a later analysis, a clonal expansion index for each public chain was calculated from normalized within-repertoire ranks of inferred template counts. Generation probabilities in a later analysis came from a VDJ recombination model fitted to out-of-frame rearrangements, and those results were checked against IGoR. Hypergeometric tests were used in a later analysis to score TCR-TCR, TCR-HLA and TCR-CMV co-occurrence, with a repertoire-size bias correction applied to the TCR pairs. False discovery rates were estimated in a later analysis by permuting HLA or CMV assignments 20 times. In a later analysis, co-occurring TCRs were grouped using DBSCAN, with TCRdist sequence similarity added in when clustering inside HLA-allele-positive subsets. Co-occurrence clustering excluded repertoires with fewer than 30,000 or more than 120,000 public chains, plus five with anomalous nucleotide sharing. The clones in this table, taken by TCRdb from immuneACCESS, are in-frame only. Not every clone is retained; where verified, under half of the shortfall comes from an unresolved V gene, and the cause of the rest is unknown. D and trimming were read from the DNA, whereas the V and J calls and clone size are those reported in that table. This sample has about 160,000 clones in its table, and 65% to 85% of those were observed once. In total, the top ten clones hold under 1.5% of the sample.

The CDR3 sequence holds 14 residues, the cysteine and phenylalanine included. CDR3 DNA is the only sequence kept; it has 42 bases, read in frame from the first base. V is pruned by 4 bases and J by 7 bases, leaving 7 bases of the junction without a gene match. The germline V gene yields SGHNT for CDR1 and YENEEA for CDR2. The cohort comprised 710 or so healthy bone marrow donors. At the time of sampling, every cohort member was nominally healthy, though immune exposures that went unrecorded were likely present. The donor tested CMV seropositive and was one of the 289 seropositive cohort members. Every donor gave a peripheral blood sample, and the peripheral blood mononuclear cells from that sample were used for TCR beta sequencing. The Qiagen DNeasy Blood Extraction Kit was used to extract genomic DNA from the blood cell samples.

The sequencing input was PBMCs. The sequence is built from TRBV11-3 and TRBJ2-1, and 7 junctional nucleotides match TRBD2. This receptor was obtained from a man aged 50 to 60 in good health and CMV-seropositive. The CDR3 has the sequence CASSSPGGGNEQFF. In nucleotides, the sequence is TGTGCCAGCAGCTCGCCGGGGGGAGGGAATGAGCAGTTCTTC.